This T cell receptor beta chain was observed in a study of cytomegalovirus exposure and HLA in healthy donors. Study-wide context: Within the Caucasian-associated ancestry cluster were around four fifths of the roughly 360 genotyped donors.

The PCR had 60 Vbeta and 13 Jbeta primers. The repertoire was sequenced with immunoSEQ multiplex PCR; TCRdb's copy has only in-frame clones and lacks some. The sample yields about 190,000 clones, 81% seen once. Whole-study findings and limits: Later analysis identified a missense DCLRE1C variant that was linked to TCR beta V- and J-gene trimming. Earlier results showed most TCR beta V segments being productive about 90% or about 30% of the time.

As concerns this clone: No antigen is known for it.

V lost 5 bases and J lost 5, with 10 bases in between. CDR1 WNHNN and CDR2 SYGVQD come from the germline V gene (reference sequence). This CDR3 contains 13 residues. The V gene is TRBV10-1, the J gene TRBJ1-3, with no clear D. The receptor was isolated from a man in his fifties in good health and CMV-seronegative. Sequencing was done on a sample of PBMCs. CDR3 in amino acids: CASSPEERNTIYF. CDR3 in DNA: TGCGCCAGCAGTCCCGAAGAGCGAAACACCATATATTTT.